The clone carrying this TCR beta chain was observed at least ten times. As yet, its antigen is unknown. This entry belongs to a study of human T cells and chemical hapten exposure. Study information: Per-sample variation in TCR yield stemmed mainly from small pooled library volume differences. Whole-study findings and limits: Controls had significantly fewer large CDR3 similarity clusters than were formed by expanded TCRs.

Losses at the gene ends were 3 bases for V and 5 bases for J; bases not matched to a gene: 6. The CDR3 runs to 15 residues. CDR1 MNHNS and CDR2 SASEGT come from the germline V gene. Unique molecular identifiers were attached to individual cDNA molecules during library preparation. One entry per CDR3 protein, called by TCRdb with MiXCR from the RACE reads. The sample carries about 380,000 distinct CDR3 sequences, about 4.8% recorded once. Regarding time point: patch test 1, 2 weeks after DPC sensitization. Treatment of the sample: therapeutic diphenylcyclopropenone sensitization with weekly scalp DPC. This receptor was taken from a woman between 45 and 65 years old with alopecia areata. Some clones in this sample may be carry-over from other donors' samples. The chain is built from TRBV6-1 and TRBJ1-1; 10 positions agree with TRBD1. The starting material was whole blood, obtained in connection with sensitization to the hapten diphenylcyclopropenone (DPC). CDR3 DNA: TGTGCCAGCAGTGAGGGGACAGGGGATGGGACTGAAGCTTTCTTT. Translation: CASSEGTGDGTEAFF.